Included here is one T cell receptor (beta chain) sequence, with context. Its binding antigen is unknown. Between the V and J ends, shortened by 4 bases and 6 bases respectively, the junction contains 16 bases. Sequences MGHRA (CDR1) and YSYEKL (CDR2) are obtained from the germline V gene. Including the terminal cysteine and phenylalanine, the CDR3 comprises 14 residues. The read is trimmed to its CDR3 DNA, 42 bases read in frame from base 1. The cohort was made up of hundreds of healthy bone marrow donors. All cohort members were sampled while nominally healthy, although unrecorded immune exposures were likely present. The donor tested CMV seronegative and was one of the 352 seronegative cohort members. A peripheral blood sample was provided by each donor, and peripheral blood mononuclear cells were used for TCR beta sequencing. Genomic DNA was extracted from the blood cell samples with the Qiagen DNeasy Blood Extraction Kit.

The data stem from a study of cytomegalovirus exposure and HLA in healthy donors (dated by TCRdb to about 2017). Broadly, across the study: An earlier analysis of several hundred of the donors reported roughly 270 Gb of sequence data and 117 million unique TCR beta sequences from around 200 million T cells. In the later analysis, no new phenotypic data were used to find candidate immune exposures; instead, reliance was placed on TCR beta sequences and their occurrence across donors. Several DR-DQ haplotypes were handled as single units for association and clustering because linkage in the cohort was strong. A later analysis re-analyzed previously published TCR beta repertoires from roughly 690 donors and added high-resolution HLA genotyping to study TCR occurrence patterns. HLA typing included class I and class II loci at four-digit resolution. Genome-wide SNP genotypes for about 60% of the roughly 700 donors were used in a later genetic analysis, which treated that subset as a discovery cohort. Donor age, sex, ethnicity and CMV serostatus were collected together with the repertoire data. On average, about 240,000 unique TCR beta nucleotide sequences were sequenced per donor among some 420 genotyped donors of the cohort, with about 17% of those sequences being non-productive. Of the 350 to 400 genotyped donors, 65% to 90% fell in the genetic ancestry cluster associated with self-reported Caucasian donors. Besides the first cohort of around 700 subjects, a separate validation cohort made up of roughly 130 different subjects was used. The study aimed to test whether signatures of past pathogen exposure could be identified by cataloging public T cell receptors. All discovery cohort repertoires had been generated using a single sequencing platform. Typing coverage varied by locus: about 620-630 donors for A, B, C, DRB1 and DQB1; approximately 520 for DQA1; around 610 for DPA1; 450 to 480 for DPB1. An earlier analysis of approximately 640 of the donors applied high-throughput TCR beta sequencing to assess whether each TCR beta V gene segment acted as functional or pseudogenic. The T cell repertoires of around 730 subjects were profiled by immunosequencing and related to cytomegalovirus serostatus. An early release covering roughly 580 HLA-typed donors comprised approximately 290 gigabases of sequencing data and around 86 million unique TCR sequences. High-throughput TCR immunosequencing, statistical association of individual TCRs with disease status, and machine learning were combined to predict cytomegalovirus infection status.

Library creation used the immunoSEQ multiplex PCR assay. For the multiplex PCR, a mixture combining 60 forward primers for TCR Vbeta segments and 13 reverse primers for TCR Jbeta segments was used. A multiplex PCR assay on genomic DNA amplified the CDR3 region of rearranged TCR beta genes. Amplified TCR beta libraries were sequenced as 87-base-pair reads on the Illumina HiSeq System. The published analysis was carried out like this. A later analysis counted some 74 million unique TCR beta chains across the 666 repertoires, and 9 million to 14 million of these chains were shared by at least two donors. Raw reads were error-corrected and collapsed into unique sequences by a nearest-neighbor algorithm in which closely related sequences were merged to remove PCR and sequencing errors. CDR3 sequences were aligned to IMGT reference sequences to assign V, D and J gene segments. For a sequence to be retained, at least a six-nucleotide match to both a V gene segment and a J gene segment was required. A rearrangement counted as productive if the CDR3 had no stop codons and remained in frame with V and J, and every other rearrangement counted as non-productive. Following IMGT convention, CDR3 was defined as the stretch from the second conserved V-encoded cysteine up to the conserved J-encoded phenylalanine. In an earlier analysis of some 550 of the donors, sequences lacking an unambiguous match to a single V gene segment were excluded. In an earlier analysis of 450 to 750 of the donors, a V segment was called functional when productive rearrangements were above 56.7%, and segregating when the standard deviation between donors exceeded 5%. A statistical classification framework was built to diagnose cytomegalovirus status from the catalog of TCR beta chain sequences. A later analysis assigned V and J genes by comparing TCR nucleotide sequences with IMGT/GENE-DB human TR gene sequences. Using the TCRdist pipeline, a later analysis assigned CDR3 sequences along with most-parsimonious VDJ recombination scenarios. In a later analysis, each TCR beta chain was defined by its CDR3 amino acid sequence together with its V-gene family, and reads without a unique V-gene family were excluded. As a way to deal with suspected cross-contamination and a sequencing artifact, a later analysis dropped hundreds of nucleotide sequences that were highly shared and had low generation probability. For each public chain, a later analysis derived a clonal expansion index from normalized ranks of inferred template counts within each repertoire. Generation probabilities in a later analysis came from a VDJ recombination model fitted to out-of-frame rearrangements, and those results were checked against IGoR. In a later analysis, TCR-TCR, TCR-HLA and TCR-CMV co-occurrence was scored with hypergeometric tests, and a repertoire-size bias correction was applied to TCR pairs. To estimate false discovery rates, a later analysis permuted the HLA or CMV assignments 20 times. A later analysis grouped co-occurring TCRs with DBSCAN, adding TCRdist sequence similarity when clustering within HLA-allele-positive subsets. Repertoires with fewer than 30,000 or more than 120,000 public chains, plus five repertoires with anomalous nucleotide sharing, were excluded from co-occurrence clustering. TCRdb provides this immuneACCESS table in a form limited to in-frame rearrangements. Some clones are lacking; in checked studies, under half of them reflect an unresolved V gene, and why the rest are absent is not known. Clonal size and the V and J genes are those of that table, whereas D and trimming came from the DNA. The sample has 50,000 to 70,000 clones on record. The top ten clonotypes cover less than 4.5% of the sample.

Findings and caveats that apply to the study as a whole: According to a later analysis, most CMV-associated TCR beta chains appeared to be HLA-restricted, and the HLA associations seemed to be driven largely by CMV exposure. Correlated functional status among segregating V segments might reflect linkage disequilibrium, but an unknown experimental factor could not be ruled out. The classifier was reported to diagnose cytomegalovirus status with high specificity and sensitivity in both the original cohort and the validation cohort. Presence/absence analyses assumed roughly uniform sequencing depth across donors, an assumption that may not hold. In a later analysis, HLA-associated TCR beta chains were found to be more clonally expanded and to have lower generation probabilities than equally common non-associated chains. Because counts were too low, some 16 rarely observed V segments, including chromosome 9 orphons, were excluded from the earlier analysis of some 590 of the donors. In vitro tests confirmed that a few of the cytomegalovirus-associated TCR beta chains recognize cytomegalovirus antigens. In the study, 150 to 200 TCR beta chains were listed as associated with cytomegalovirus. Broadly in line with IMGT annotations, most TCR beta V segments showed up in productive rearrangements about 90% or about 30% of the time in an earlier analysis of 587 of the donors. A later analysis associated 15,000 to 20,000 TCR beta sequences with specific HLA alleles at a false discovery rate of 0.05. While some public TCRs were present in many individuals, most TCR sequences turned up only very rarely across donors. Only TCR beta chains were sequenced in this cohort, and the absence of alpha or paired-chain data limited detectable features. Immune exposure information for the cohort was limited to CMV serostatus. A group of highly shared sequence variants was considered likely to be a technical artifact of the sequencing pipeline. A further reported finding was that TCR beta sequences accurately predicted the HLA-A and HLA-B alleles for most subjects in the first cohort. In a later analysis, TCR association rates were found to vary across HLA loci, with the most associated TCRs seen for DRB1 alleles and the fewest for HLA-C alleles. In a later analysis, several top co-occurrence clusters were reported to appear linked to parvovirus B19, influenza, CMV and Epstein-Barr virus. When HLA alleles, especially DR and DQ, strongly co-occurred, TCR associations were difficult to assign to individual alleles. The authors suggested that the approach could potentially be generalized to other disease states and immunological phenotypes. In a later genetic analysis, a missense DCLRE1C variant was associated with V-gene and J-gene trimming of TCR beta chains, and the association was replicated in an independent cohort. HLA typing was unavailable for some donors at each locus, so association tests used only the typed subset. In a later genetic analysis, fewer N-insertions in productive TCRs were reported among donors in an Asian-associated ancestry cluster than the roughly 640-donor mean. The 87-base-pair reads could not distinguish some IMGT-functional V segments, including TRBV6-2 and TRBV6-3, so those segments were excluded.

This TCR derives from a woman between 18 and 29 years old in good health and CMV-seronegative. The sample comprised PBMCs. This chain is built from TRBV4-1 and TRBJ2-7; the D gene cannot be resolved reliably. The CDR3 protein is CASSRLVPVSEQYF. The DNA is as follows: TGCGCCAGCAGCCGCCTGGTTCCGGTCTCCGAGCAGTACTTC.